The source of this T cell receptor beta chain is a study of Ad26.COV2.S vaccination and SARS-CoV-2 variants. As for the study in general: A COV1001 Ad26.COV2.S trial-arm participant provided the sample. Ad26.COV2.S, an intramuscular injection, was given once or twice 56 days apart.

General study findings and limits: There was a possibility that the TCR breadth and depth analyses underestimated total T cell responses.

Points on this clone: Its target is unknown.

Between the trimmed V and J ends, which lost 6 bases and 4 bases, there was a span of 12 bases. The CDR3 has 13 residues. In germline, CDR1 is ENHRY, CDR2 SYGVKD. As for treatment: 15 to 20 received Ad26.COV2.S at low or high dose, single or two shots; about five received placebo; per-sample allocation not given. Specimens were obtained on day 63 following the first vaccine or placebo injection. Method: immunoSEQ multiplex PCR; TCRdb's copy keeps in-frame clones and lacks some. The sample includes around 350,000 clones, about 85% seen only once; the top ten take about 3.5%. The rearrangement links TRBV10-3 to TRBJ1-1, with D perhaps TRBD1 (5 bases). The source was peripheral blood, collected in a trial of Ad26.COV2.S vaccine versus placebo. The TCR originated in a person aged 18 to 65 who received the Ad26.COV2.S COVID-19 vaccine or a placebo. The CDR3 reads CAIRGLLGTEAFF. In nucleotides, the CDR3 is TGTGCCATCAGGGGACTCTTAGGCACTGAAGCTTTCTTT.